The 30 T cell receptor beta chains listed next were all sequenced from one sample in a study of tumor-infiltrating lymphocytes in primary liver carcinoma. Each 20-30 mg portion of unsorted bulk tissue served as the source for co-extraction of RNA and DNA. With a constant-region primer, TCR beta cDNA was made from 400 to 550 ng of total RNA. Construction of TCR beta libraries relied on three successive nested multiplex PCR rounds employing slightly modified ARM-PCR. Forward primers for TRBV1-TRBV30 and a C-beta reverse primer served the first two PCR rounds, at around 11 cycles each. TCRdb fed the multiplex PCR reads into MiXCR, producing one record per CDR3 protein. The table shows 90,000 to 100,000 distinct CDR3 sequences, with approximately 71% occurring only once. The sample consisted of liver tumor tissue from sampling region 5. This sample's subset: tumor region T5, tumor centre. Receptors originate from a woman aged 55 to 70 with primary liver carcinoma and hepatitis B virus infection.

As concerns this clonotype: It may be a read error: a sequence one base away is much more abundant. This sequence joins TRBV21-1 and TRBJ1-1. TRBV21-1 has pseudogene status. The length of the CDR3 is 16 residues. CDR3 sequence (DNA): TGTGCCAGCAGCGCCACACAGCGATCGAGGAACACTGAAGCTTTCTTT. This encodes CASSATQRSRNTEAFF.

With respect to this clonotype: The CDR3 ends on some other residue instead of the conserved phenylalanine or tryptophan, so this is likely a read error. No DNA is shown, since the ends of the CDR3 on it are uncertain; the CDR3 is the one TCRdb lists. The chain is built from TRBV12-3 or TRBV12-4 and TRBJ2-5; the table names TRBD1, a call not compared with the DNA. A total of 15 residues make up the CDR3, ends included. This CDR3 is CASRPGTGLNETQYY.

The V and J genes are TRBV5-4 and TRBJ2-5, with D perhaps matching TRBD1 (6 bases). The ends were cut back, 4 bases at V and 5 bases at J, with 21 bases in the middle. CDR1 SGHNT and CDR2 YYREEE come from the germline V gene (reference sequence). The CDR3 is 16 residues long. CDR3 amino acids: CASSPGQTLSRETQYF. The CDR3 DNA follows: TGTGCCAGCAGCCCTGGACAGACACTTTCAAGGGAGACCCAGTACTTC.

As to this clonotype: Just one base apart from a much larger clone, this may be a read error. The chain couples TRBV7-8 to TRBJ2-1; D unclear. Germline assignment: CDR1 SGHVS and CDR2 FQNEAQ. The CDR3 runs 14 residues. CDR3 sequence (DNA): TGTACCAGCAGCCCCCTTGGTTACTACAATGAGCAGTTCTTC. This codes for CTSSPLGYYNEQFF.

The J gene is TRBJ1-1, the V gene TRBV19; 8 bases agree with TRBD1. The germline V gene has CDR1 LNHDA and CDR2 SQIVND (reference sequence). The CDR3 totals 13 residues. Germline trimming cut 6 bases from V and 4 bases from J; bases unmatched to any gene: 4. The CDR3, as DNA: TGTGCCAGTAGCCGGACAGGGAGCACTGAAGCTTTCTTT. Translating gives CASSRTGSTEAFF.

The chain links TRBV28 to TRBJ2-4, with 7 bases fitting TRBD2. Germline-derived CDR1 and CDR2 are MDHEN and SYDVKM. The CDR3 is made up of 18 amino acids. V lost 5 bases to trimming and J lost 1 base; unmatched junction nucleotides: 14. The CDR3 here is CASSPPWGRAGAKNIQYF. As DNA, the CDR3 is TGTGCCAGCAGTCCCCCCTGGGGGAGGGCCGGGGCCAAAAACATTCAGTACTTC.

About this clonotype itself: At one end the junction does not follow the germline gene, possibly because of a read error. The chain carries TRBV28 and TRBJ2-7, with TRBD1 identical over 7 bases. CDR1 MDHEN and CDR2 SYDVKM come from the germline V gene. There are 15 residues in the CDR3. This CDR3 is CVSSPHDRVVYEQYF. As DNA, the CDR3 is TGTGTCAGCAGTCCCCACGACAGGGTGGTCTACGAGCAGTACTTC.

The chain recombines TRBV11-2 with TRBJ2-1; 7 bases are shared with TRBD1. In germline, CDR1 is SGHAT, CDR2 FQNNGV. The CDR3 is made up of 17 amino acids. J lost 15 bases, V lost 2 bases, and 22 bases had no gene match. The CDR3 region has the DNA TGTGCCAGCAGCTTACGACCGGGACAGAGATTCTGCAATGTGCGGTTCTTC. Encoded protein: CASSLRPGQRFCNVRFF.

As regards this clonotype: The CDR3 does not end in the conserved phenylalanine or tryptophan, so this is likely a read error. The chain combines TRBV11-2 with TRBJ1-3; D uncertain. V lost 4 bases and J 0 bases, leaving 22 bases between the germline ends. The length of the CDR3 is 19 residues. Germline V gene sequence: CDR1 SGHAT, CDR2 FQNNGV. The CDR3 DNA follows: TGTGCCAGCAGCTCACGCCCGGATAGGAGAGCGTACTCTGGAAACACCATATATTAT. This sequence encodes CASSSRPDRRAYSGNTIYY.

The rearrangement uses TRBV7-3 and TRBJ2-1, with TRBD2 matching over 13 bases. V dropped 5 bases and J dropped 8; count of bases not matched to a gene: 9. The germline V gene has CDR1 SGHTA and CDR2 FQGTGA. This CDR3 region has 16 residues. This chain's CDR3 is CASSRRTSGRVDEQFF. DNA of the CDR3: TGTGCCAGCAGCCGAAGGACTAGCGGGAGAGTCGATGAGCAGTTCTTC.

V is TRBV11-2 and J is TRBJ2-3, with D maybe TRBD2 (6 bases). Trimming pared 5 bases from V and 15 bases from J, leaving 24 bases between. The CDR3 runs to 14 residues. CDR1 and CDR2 (germline): SGHAT, FQNNGV. CDR3 nucleotides: TGTGCCAGCAGCCCCGGACTACCTACAGATATGCAATATTTT. Translating it yields CASSPGLPTDMQYF.

Remarks on this clonotype: Sequence at one end of the junction differs from germline and may be a read error. This chain joins TRBV6-5 and TRBJ2-7; D is uncertain. Germline V CDR1 and CDR2: MNHEY, SVGAGI. The CDR3 contains 14 residues. The CDR3 region has the DNA TGTGACAGCAGTTACTCAGTCTACTCCTACGAGCAGTACTTC. This codes for CDSSYSVYSYEQYF.

This clonotype is large within its sample. This chain connects TRBV11-3 to TRBJ2-1; 9 bases are shared with TRBD2. The germline CDR1 and CDR2 sequences are SGHNT and YENEEA. V shed 5 bases and J 4 bases; nucleotides not matched to a gene: 9. The CDR3 loop spans 16 amino acids. Here the CDR3 reads CASSATSGGQYNEQFF. As DNA, the CDR3 is TGTGCCAGCAGCGCGACTAGCGGAGGCCAATACAATGAGCAGTTCTTC.

A note on this clonotype: This CDR3 is missing its conserved last phenylalanine or tryptophan, likely due to a read error. The DNA is omitted, as the CDR3 cannot be located on it reliably, and the CDR3 follows TCRdb's listing. This chain uses TRBV12-3 or TRBV12-4 with TRBJ1-1; TRBD1, the D gene given by the table, was not confirmed from the DNA. A total of 16 residues make up the CDR3, ends included. This CDR3 is CASSLARQPDLTETFL.

V gene TRBV6-5 combines with J gene TRBJ2-7, with 8 bases identical to TRBD2. Germline V lookup: CDR1 MNHEY, CDR2 SVGAGI. The V and J ends lost 6 bases and 7 bases, in that order; junction bases with no gene match: 20. CDR3 size: 17 residues. Here the CDR3 DNA reads TGTGCCAGCAGGCGCGCTTTAGGAAACGGGAGGGCCAGGGAGCAGTACTTC. Its translation: CASRRALGNGRAREQYF.

On this clonotype itself: A read error may produce the germline difference seen at one junction end. The CDR3 bases are TGTGTCAGCGGTGGTGGGGGGCTCTCCTACAATGAGCAGTTCTTC. Residues: CVSGGGGLSYNEQFF. V usage is TRBV11-2 and J usage is TRBJ2-1; possibly TRBD1 or TRBD2 for D (6 bases each). This CDR3 is 15 amino acids long. Per the germline V gene, CDR1 is SGHAT and CDR2 is FQNNGV.

This clonotype was recorded at least ten times. The chain links TRBV29-1 to TRBJ2-4, with a possible D match to TRBD1 (5 bases). Germline V gene data show CDR1 as SQVTM and CDR2 as ANQGSEA. The CDR3 extends over 12 amino acids. V dropped 4 bases and J dropped 2 bases, with 6 bases sitting between them. CDR3 sequence: CSVADTKNIQYF. The CDR3 DNA reads as TGCAGCGTTGCGGACACCAAAAACATTCAGTACTTC.

As to this clonotype: A much larger clonotype is one base distant, so this may be a read error. This chain connects TRBV11-2 to TRBJ1-1; D gene uncertain. V was shortened by 5 bases and J by 1 base, with 14 bases between the two germline ends. CDR3 size: 15 residues. CDR1 and CDR2 (germline): SGHAT, FQNNGV. CDR3 in amino acids: CASSQGRLPNTEAFF. In DNA, the CDR3 is TGTGCCAGCAGCCAAGGACGTCTTCCGAACACTGAAGCTTTCTTT.

This clonotype was seen only a few times. The chain has TRBV11-2 and TRBJ2-1, with D uncertain. This CDR3 contains 16 residues. The germline gives CDR1 SGHAT, CDR2 FQNNGV. Trimming cost V 5 bases and J 6 bases, with 20 bases left between them. The CDR3 DNA follows: TGTGCCAGCAGCCAACTAAACCCCGAGGTCGCCAATGAGCAGTTCTTC. Protein: CASSQLNPEVANEQFF. Complete variable domain (other parts from reference TRBV11-2 and TRBJ2-1): EAGVAQSPRYKIIEKRQSVAFWCNPISGHATLYWYQQILGQGPKLLIQFQNNGVVDDSQLPKDRFSAERLKGVDSTLKIQPAKLEDSAVYLCASSQLNPEVANEQFFGPGTRLTVL.

Note on this clonotype: A read error may account for a junction end that differs from germline. The chain joins TRBV6-1 to TRBJ2-5, with D uncertain. The germline gives CDR1 MNHNS, CDR2 SASEGT. The CDR3 is made up of 13 amino acids. CDR3 sequence reads: CATLAQHQETQCF. Here the CDR3 DNA reads TGTGCTACCCTCGCACAGCACCAAGAGACCCAGTGCTTC.

The V gene is TRBV11-2, the J gene TRBJ2-1; TRBD1 or TRBD2 may be the D gene (6 bases each). CDR1 and CDR2 (germline): SGHAT, FQNNGV. The length of the CDR3 is 15 residues. CDR3: CASGLEGGSIGEQFF. CDR3 bases: TGTGCTAGCGGCTTAGAGGGGGGAAGTATCGGTGAGCAGTTCTTC.

This clonotype was seen at least ten times. The V and J genes are TRBV7-8 and TRBJ2-1; D ambiguous. Trimming removed 5 bases from V and 0 bases from J, with 11 bases in between. Germline V gene lookup returns CDR1 SGHVS and CDR2 FQNEAQ. The CDR3 covers 15 residues. This CDR3 is CASSPQPGSYNEQFF. Written as DNA, the CDR3 is TGTGCCAGCAGCCCCCAGCCGGGCTCCTACAATGAGCAGTTCTTC.

With respect to this clonotype: Given the absence of the conserved phenylalanine or tryptophan at the CDR3 end, a read error is likely. The chain is built from TRBV12-3 or TRBV12-4 and TRBJ2-2, with TRBD2 matching over 10 bases. Germline trimming cut 7 bases from V and 5 bases from J; bases unmatched to any gene: 7. This CDR3 contains 15 residues. The CDR3 is CASIRTSGETGELFL. CDR3 bases: TGTGCCAGCATTCGCACTAGCGGGGAAACCGGGGAGCTGTTTCTT.

Notes on this clonotype: A much more abundant neighbour one base away suggests this may be a read error. The V gene is TRBV5-1, the J gene TRBJ2-1; D uncertain. The CDR3 is made up of 15 amino acids. Looked up from germline, CDR1 is SGHRS and CDR2 is YFSETQ. CDR3 sequence reads: CTSSLELPSYNEQFF. The CDR3 DNA reads as TGCACCAGCAGCTTGGAGCTCCCCTCCTACAATGAGCAGTTCTTC.

About this clonotype itself: Here the CDR3 omits its conserved ending phenylalanine or tryptophan, so a read error is the likely source. This chain joins TRBV11-2 and TRBJ2-7; 7 bases are shared with TRBD1. Germline V gene data show CDR1 as SGHAT and CDR2 as FQNNGV. The CDR3 runs to 12 residues. The CDR3: CANSQTGSEQYL. The CDR3, as DNA: TGTGCCAACAGCCAGACAGGGTCCGAGCAGTACCTC.

Of note for this clonotype: Because the CDR3 is missing its conserved closing phenylalanine or tryptophan, this is likely a read error. The chain links TRBV4-2 to TRBJ2-7; D uncertain. Trimming shortened V by 1 base and J by 1 base, and 5 bases separated the two germline ends. The germline gives CDR1 LGHNA, CDR2 YNFKEQ. CDR3 length equals 13 residues. CDR3 protein: CASSQVQSYEQYS. DNA for the CDR3: TGTGCCAGCAGCCAAGTCCAATCCTACGAGCAGTACTCC.

In regard to this clonotype: One end of the junction varies from germline; a read error may be responsible. The chain links TRBV7-9 to TRBJ2-1; TRBD2 matches at 10 bases. Germline values: CDR1 SEHNR, CDR2 FQNEAQ (reference sequence). The CDR3 is 17 residues long. DNA for the CDR3: TGTGCCAGCAGCCAACTAGCGGGACGTGACCCGGGCAATGAGCAGTCCTTC. Protein product: CASSQLAGRDPGNEQSF. The whole variable domain, remainder taken from reference TRBV7-9 and TRBJ2-1, is DTGVSQNPRHKITKRGQNVTFRCDPISEHNRLYWYRQTLGQGPEFLTYFQNEAQLEKSRLLSDRFSAERPKGSFSTLEIQRTEQGDSAMYLCASSQLAGRDPGNEQSFGPGTRLTVL.

This clonotype appeared a single time. As the CDR3 is not closed by the conserved phenylalanine or tryptophan, this likely results from a read error. This chain uses TRBV7-9 with TRBJ1-2; no firm D call. Germline V gene sequence: CDR1 SEHNR, CDR2 FQNEAQ (reference sequence). The length of the CDR3 is 13 residues. CDR3 loop: CTSSLGSGYGYTL. CDR3 DNA sequence: TGTACCAGCAGCTTAGGAAGCGGGTATGGCTACACCTTG.

On this clonotype: A read error may produce the germline difference seen at one junction end. The chain links TRBV11-2 to TRBJ1-5; weak D call: TRBD1 (6 bases). This CDR3 has 15 residues. Germline lookup yields CDR1 SGHAT and CDR2 FQNNGV. This CDR3 reads CASTLVDSNNQPQHF. The CDR3, as DNA: TGTGCCAGCACCTTAGTGGACAGCAACAATCAGCCCCAGCATTTT. Together with reference TRBV11-2 and TRBJ1-5, the CDR3 gives the full variable domain: EAGVAQSPRYKIIEKRQSVAFWCNPISGHATLYWYQQILGQGPKLLIQFQNNGVVDDSQLPKDRFSAERLKGVDSTLKIQPAKLEDSAVYLCASTLVDSNNQPQHFGDGTRLSIL.

Comments on this clonotype: The junction and the germline gene differ at one end; a read error may be behind it. This chain connects TRBV19 to TRBJ2-1; D may correspond to TRBD1 or TRBD2 (5 bases each). Per germline, CDR1 LNHDA and CDR2 SQIVND (reference sequence). This CDR3 has 11 residues. CDR3 in amino acids: CASSTGSEQFF. CDR3 nucleotide sequence: TGTGCCAGTAGTACAGGGAGTGAGCAATTCTTC.